These 20 T cell receptor beta chains originate from one sample sequenced in a study of Tregs in tolerant kidney transplant recipients. The table came from immunoSEQ multiplex PCR; TCRdb's copy has only in-frame clones and leaves some out. In all, the sample yields about 48,000 clones. Sequenced here: CD4+ T cells from blood, sampled before the transplant. These receptors all stem from a human donor who received a combined kidney and bone marrow transplant.

On this clone itself: The read comes to an end 3 residues before the CDR3 does, leaving the germline J gene to fill in the end. The chain links TRBV29-1 to TRBJ2-5, with TRBD2 identical over 13 bases. The CDR3 is made up of 15 amino acids. Germline lookup yields CDR1 SQVTM and CDR2 ANQGSEA. V shed 4 bases and J 2 bases; nucleotides not matched to a gene: 4. The CDR3 bases that were read are TGCAGCGTTGGCGGGACTAGCGGGACTCAAGAGACC. Translating gives CSVGGTSGTQET. The CDR3 in its entirety is CSVGGTSGTQETQYF.

Remarks on this clone: Read sequence stops 3 residues before the CDR3 end, and the germline J gene provides the missing end. The gene calls are TRBV19 and TRBJ2-2; TRBD2 is a possible D gene (6 bases). The V and J ends lost 3 bases and 7 bases respectively, with 18 bases between them. The CDR3 consists of 16 residues. The germline CDR1 and CDR2 sequences are LNHDA and SQIVND (reference sequence). This CDR3 is CASSIVGSGVHGELFF. The CDR3 bases that were read are TGTGCCAGTAGTATCGTAGGTAGCGGAGTGCACGGGGAG.

For this clone: The CDR3 end falls 3 residues outside the read, so it is completed with the germline J gene. The V gene is TRBV2, the J gene TRBJ2-2, with D perhaps matching TRBD1 (6 bases). CDR3 length: 15 residues. The germline CDR1 and CDR2 sequences are SNHLY and FYNNEI. V was pared by 6 bases and J by 0 bases, with 11 bases between. CDR3 DNA (partial): TGTGCCAGCAGGGCCGGGACATCGAACACCGGGGAG. Its protein product is CASRAGTSNTGE. The CDR3 reads in full as CASRAGTSNTGELFF.

In regard to this clone: The read terminates 3 residues ahead of where the CDR3 ends, so the germline J gene completes it. The chain uses TRBV5-1 and TRBJ2-2; 7 bases agree with TRBD2. Germline loops: CDR1 SGHRS, CDR2 YFSETQ. This CDR3 comprises 15 residues. V dropped 3 bases and J dropped 5; count of bases not matched to a gene: 7. CDR3 DNA, as far as it was read: TGCGCCAGCAGCTCCTCGGCGGGAGTTACCGGGGAG. It codes for CASSSSAGVTGE. The CDR3 as a whole reads CASSSSAGVTGELFF.

As regards this clone: The CDR3 is cut off 3 residues early in the read; its end comes from the germline J gene. The chain uses TRBV11-2 and TRBJ2-3, with D hard to call. Trimming removed 0 bases at V and 4 bases at J, with 5 bases between. Germline loops: CDR1 SGHAT, CDR2 FQNNGV. This CDR3 comprises 13 residues. CDR3 region: CASSLDVADTQYF. The part of the CDR3 DNA that was read is TGTGCCAGCAGCTTAGATGTCGCAGATACG. Looking up the rest from reference TRBV11-2 and TRBJ2-3 gives the full variable domain: EAGVAQSPRYKIIEKRQSVAFWCNPISGHATLYWYQQILGQGPKLLIQFQNNGVVDDSQLPKDRFSAERLKGVDSTLKIQPAKLEDSAVYLCASSLDVADTQYFGPGTRLTVL.

As to this clone: Read data end 3 residues before the CDR3 end; the end is taken from the germline J gene. V usage is TRBV5-1 and J usage is TRBJ2-6; TRBD2 might be the D (6 bases). The V end lost 3 bases, the J end lost 5 bases, and 27 bases lay between the germline ends. Germline lookup yields CDR1 SGHRS and CDR2 YFSETQ. The CDR3 has 20 amino acids. CDR3 DNA (partial): TGCGCCAGCAGCTCGGGAAGGGGTGGGACTCCGGTCTTAAGGGCCAACGTC. It specifies CASSSGRGGTPVLRANV. The whole CDR3 is CASSSGRGGTPVLRANVLTF. The full variable domain, rest sourced from reference TRBV5-1 and TRBJ2-6, is KAGVTQTPRYLIKTRGQQVTLSCSPISGHRSVSWYQQTPGQGLQFLFEYFSETQRNKGNFPGRFSGRQFSNSRSEMNVSTLELGDSALYLCASSSGRGGTPVLRANVLTFGAGSRLTVL.

A note on this clone: Read coverage stops 3 residues before the CDR3 terminus; the germline J gene supplies the remainder. The chain links TRBV5-1 to TRBJ2-5; 7 positions agree with TRBD1. Germline lookup yields CDR1 SGHRS and CDR2 YFSETQ. Trimming at V came to 4 bases and at J to 3 bases, leaving 6 bases not matched to a gene. The CDR3 contains 14 residues. Partial CDR3 DNA: TGCGCCAGCAGCCTGGGGACAGAGAAAGAGACC. This encodes CASSLGTEKET. The whole CDR3 region reads CASSLGTEKETQYF.

As for this clone: Read sequence stops 3 residues before the CDR3 end, and the germline J gene provides the missing end. The chain combines TRBV30 with TRBJ2-4, with a weak D call TRBD2 (7 bases). The CDR3 is 17 amino acids. V gave up 0 bases and J gave up 0 bases, with 15 bases separating them. Germline V gives CDR1 GTSNPN, CDR2 SVGIG (reference sequence). This CDR3 reads CAWSVAGALGAKNIQYF. CDR3 DNA, as far as it was read: TGTGCCTGGAGTGTGGCGGGGGCCCTCGGAGCCAAAAACATT.

Of note for this clone: The CDR3 end lies 3 residues beyond the end of the read and is filled in from the germline J gene. The V and J genes are TRBV20-1 and TRBJ2-5, with a possible D match to TRBD1 (6 bases). The germline V gene has CDR1 DFQATT and CDR2 SNEGSKA (reference sequence). V was clipped by 6 bases and J by 2 bases, with 13 bases between them. This CDR3 is 13 amino acids long. The CDR3 sequence is CSASRTVQETQYF. The sequenced part of the CDR3 DNA is TGCAGTGCCTCGCGGACAGTACAAGAGACC.

In the case of this clone: Read sequence stops 3 residues before the CDR3 end, and the germline J gene provides the missing end. The chain combines TRBV19 with TRBJ2-2; TRBD1 matches 8 bases. Per germline, CDR1 LNHDA and CDR2 SQIVND (reference sequence). The CDR3 is 17 residues long. The junction had 10 bases not matched to a gene; V was cut back by 6 bases and J by 1 base. CDR3 region: CASSRQGYFGNTGELFF. The DNA read from the CDR3 is TGTGCCAGTAGCAGACAGGGGTACTTTGGGAACACCGGGGAG.

To note about this clone: The read ends 3 residues early relative to the CDR3; the germline J gene fills the gap. This rearrangement joins TRBV7-8 to TRBJ1-5; no clear D gene. V lost 5 bases to trimming and J lost 4 bases, with 21 bases between them. The CDR3 is made up of 17 amino acids. Germline CDR1 reads SGHVS; CDR2 reads FQNEAQ. The chain's CDR3 is CASSRGSMRVQNQPQHF. CDR3 DNA (partial): TGTGCCAGCAGCCGCGGGTCGATGAGGGTCCAGAATCAGCCC. Full variable domain (rest looked up from reference TRBV7-8 and TRBJ1-5): GAGVSQSPRYKVAKRGQDVALRCDPISGHVSLFWYQQALGQGPEFLTYFQNEAQLDKSGLPSDRFFAERPEGSVSTLKIQRTQQEDSAVYLCASSRGSMRVQNQPQHFGDGTRLSIL.

On this clone: With the read ending 3 residues before the CDR3 end, the germline J gene is used to fill in that end. This chain joins TRBV5-1 and TRBJ2-1, with D perhaps TRBD1 (5 bases). Deletions cut 4 bases from V and 6 bases from J, with 11 bases between. Per germline, CDR1 SGHRS and CDR2 YFSETQ. The length of the CDR3 is 13 residues. Incomplete CDR3 DNA: TGCGCCAGCAGCCCATTTCAGGGCAATGAG. Protein product: CASSPFQGNE. The full CDR3 reads CASSPFQGNEQFF.

Concerning this clone: Read data end 3 residues before the CDR3 end; the end is taken from the germline J gene. The genes are TRBV18 and TRBJ1-1; the match to TRBD1 covers 7 bases. CDR3 length equals 14 residues. In germline, CDR1 is KGHSH, CDR2 LQKENI. The trim removed 4 bases at V and 0 bases at J, leaving 2 bases unmatched. CDR3 DNA (partial): TGTGCCAGCTCACAGGGACAGATGAACACTGAA. It codes for CASSQGQMNTE. The complete CDR3 reads CASSQGQMNTEAFF.

The sequenced CDR3 bases are TGTGCCAGCTCTAGTACCCTAGGCTCCTACGAG. Translation: CASSSTLGSYE. The full CDR3 sequence reads CASSSTLGSYEQYF. The chain uses TRBV2 and TRBJ2-7; D not certain. Read data end 3 residues before the CDR3 end; the end is taken from the germline J gene. CDR3 length: 14 amino acids. Germline-derived CDR1 and CDR2 are SNHLY and FYNNEI. V lost 8 bases and J 0 bases, leaving 14 bases between the germline ends.

Comment on this clone: Coverage ceases 3 residues before the CDR3 finishes, and the germline J gene fills in the end. V and J are TRBV6-1 and TRBJ2-1; 8 bases are shared with TRBD1. J was trimmed by 6 bases and V by 2 bases; bases with no gene match: 12. Germline CDR1 reads MNHNS; CDR2 reads SASEGT. The CDR3 loop spans 17 amino acids. This chain's CDR3 is CASSEPQGQGASNEQFF. The covered CDR3 bases are TGTGCCAGCAGTGAACCCCAGGGGCAGGGGGCATCCAATGAG.

Comment on this clone: The sequence runs out 3 residues before the end of the CDR3; the remainder is reconstructed from the germline J gene. The chain has TRBV5-1 and TRBJ1-6; D gene unclear. CDR1 is SGHRS, CDR2 YFSETQ, per germline. The V end was cut by 0 bases, the J end by 8 bases, with 6 bases between. This CDR3 is 13 amino acids long. The sequenced CDR3 bases are TGCGCCAGCAGCTTGGAGCGGGATTCACCC. The encoded protein is CASSLERDSP. The full CDR3 protein reads CASSLERDSPLHF.

For this clone: Read data end 3 residues before the CDR3 end; the end is taken from the germline J gene. The chain employs TRBV5-1 and TRBJ2-1; TRBD2 matches 7 bases. V shed 6 bases and J 4 bases; nucleotides not matched to a gene: 4. Germline V gene data show CDR1 as SGHRS and CDR2 as YFSETQ. CDR3 length: 13 amino acids. CDR3 DNA (partial): TGCGCCAGCACCCGCGGGGGTTACAATGAG. Translation gives CASTRGGYNE. The whole CDR3 region reads CASTRGGYNEQFF. Drawing the rest from reference TRBV5-1 and TRBJ2-1, the complete variable domain is KAGVTQTPRYLIKTRGQQVTLSCSPISGHRSVSWYQQTPGQGLQFLFEYFSETQRNKGNFPGRFSGRQFSNSRSEMNVSTLELGDSALYLCASTRGGYNEQFFGPGTRLTVL.

Concerning this clone: The CDR3 end is not reached by the read, which stops 3 residues before it; the germline J gene fills it in. The chain joins TRBV10-1 to TRBJ2-4, with 10 bases fitting TRBD2. From germline, CDR1 is WNHNN and CDR2 SYGVQD (reference sequence). The CDR3 runs to 13 residues. Incomplete CDR3 DNA: TGCGCCAGCAGCGGACTAGCGGAAGGAATT. Translation: CASSGLAEGI. In full, the CDR3 reads CASSGLAEGIQYF.

On this clone itself: Read data end 3 residues before the CDR3 end; the end is taken from the germline J gene. The rearrangement joins TRBV5-6 to TRBJ2-2; D is unclear. Germline assignment: CDR1 SGHDT and CDR2 YYEEEE. Trimming took 0 bases from V and 0 from J, leaving 6 bases between them. The CDR3 covers 15 residues. CDR3 in amino acids: CASSLAQANTGELFF. CDR3 DNA (partial): TGTGCCAGCAGCTTGGCCCAGGCGAACACCGGGGAG.

As concerns this clone: From the germline J gene comes the end of the CDR3, since the read stops 3 residues before it. The rearrangement uses TRBV20-1 and TRBJ1-5, with 9 bases lining up with TRBD1. The junction had 1 base not matched to a gene; V was cut back by 0 bases and J by 4 bases. The germline V gene has CDR1 DFQATT and CDR2 SNEGSKA (reference sequence). The CDR3 totals 14 residues. CDR3 loop: CSARDGTGNQPQHF. CDR3 DNA, as far as it was read: TGCAGTGCTAGAGACGGGACAGGGAATCAGCCC.